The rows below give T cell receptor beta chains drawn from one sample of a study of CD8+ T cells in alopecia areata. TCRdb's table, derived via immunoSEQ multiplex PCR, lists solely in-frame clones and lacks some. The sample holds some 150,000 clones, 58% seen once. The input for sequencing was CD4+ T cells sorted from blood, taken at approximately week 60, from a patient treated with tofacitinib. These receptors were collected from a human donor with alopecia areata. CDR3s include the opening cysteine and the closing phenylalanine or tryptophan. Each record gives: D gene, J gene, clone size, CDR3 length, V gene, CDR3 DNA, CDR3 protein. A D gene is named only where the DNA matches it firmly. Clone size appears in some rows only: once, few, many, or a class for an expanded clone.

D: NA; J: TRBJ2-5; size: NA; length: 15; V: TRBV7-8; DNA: TGTGCCAGCAGCTTATCCCCGGGGCCTACAGAGACCCAGTACTTC; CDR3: CASSLSPGPTETQYF
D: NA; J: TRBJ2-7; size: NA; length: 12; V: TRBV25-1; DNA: TGTGCCAGCAGTGAATGGGGCTACGAGCAGTACTTC; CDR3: CASSEWGYEQYF
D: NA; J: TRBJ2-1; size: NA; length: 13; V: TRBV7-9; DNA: TGTGCCAGCAGCTTACCACCTTCCAATGAGCAGTTCTTC; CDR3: CASSLPPSNEQFF
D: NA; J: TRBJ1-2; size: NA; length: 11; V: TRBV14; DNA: TGTGCCAGCAGCCAAGGAGGTGGCTACACCTTC; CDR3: CASSQGGGYTF
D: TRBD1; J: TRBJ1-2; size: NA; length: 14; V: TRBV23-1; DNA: TGCGCCAGCAGTCACCCGACAGGGGATGATGGCTACACCTTC; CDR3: CASSHPTGDDGYTF
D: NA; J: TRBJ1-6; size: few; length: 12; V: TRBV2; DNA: TGTGCCAGCCGTTTCCGGGGTTCACCCCTCCACTTT; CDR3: CASRFRGSPLHF
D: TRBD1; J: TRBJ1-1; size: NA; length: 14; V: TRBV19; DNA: TGTGCCAGTAGCCGACAGGGCCTGAACACTGAAGCTTTCTTT; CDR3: CASSRQGLNTEAFF
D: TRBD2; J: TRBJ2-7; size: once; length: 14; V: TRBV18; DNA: TGTGCCAGCTCCACACGAGGCGGGGGACACGAGCAGTACTTC; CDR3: CASSTRGGGHEQYF
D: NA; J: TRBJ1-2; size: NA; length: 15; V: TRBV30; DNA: TGTGCCACGATCGGGTCACGGGGGTATGGGTATGGCTACACCTTC; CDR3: CATIGSRGYGYGYTF
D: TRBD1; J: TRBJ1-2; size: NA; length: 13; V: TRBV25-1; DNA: TGTGCCAGCAGTGGCGAGACAGGGTATGGCTACACCTTC; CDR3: CASSGETGYGYTF
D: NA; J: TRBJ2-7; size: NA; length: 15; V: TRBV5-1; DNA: TGCGCCAGCAGCTTCGTAGGGGCAAGCTCCTACGAGCAGTACTTC; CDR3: CASSFVGASSYEQYF
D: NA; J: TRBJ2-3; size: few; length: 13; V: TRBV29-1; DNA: TGCAGCGCGATGGGCCGTAACGTCGATACGCAGTATTTT; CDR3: CSAMGRNVDTQYF
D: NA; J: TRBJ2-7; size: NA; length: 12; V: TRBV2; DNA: TGTGCCAGCGGGCCAGATACCTACGAGCAGTACTTC; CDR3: CASGPDTYEQYF
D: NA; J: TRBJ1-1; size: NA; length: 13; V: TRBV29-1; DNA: TGCAGCGTTGGGGCGCTCATGAACACTGAAGCTTTCTTT; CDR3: CSVGALMNTEAFF
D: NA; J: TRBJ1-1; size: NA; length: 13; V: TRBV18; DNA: TGTGCCAGCTCACCAGCCCAGCAAGGGTCGGCTTTCTTT; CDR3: CASSPAQQGSAFF
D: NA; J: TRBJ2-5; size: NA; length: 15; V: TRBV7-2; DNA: TGTGCCAGCAGCTTAGTTTTGCGGGGACAAGAGACCCAGTACTTC; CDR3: CASSLVLRGQETQYF
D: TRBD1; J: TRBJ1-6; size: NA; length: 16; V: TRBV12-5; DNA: TGTGCTAGTGGTCTCGGGACAGCAAGAAATAATTCACCCCTCCACTTT; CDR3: CASGLGTARNNSPLHF
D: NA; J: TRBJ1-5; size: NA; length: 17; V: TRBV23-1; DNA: TGCGCCAGCAGTCATCCAAAACTACAGGGAAACAATCAGCCCCAGCATTTT; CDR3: CASSHPKLQGNNQPQHF
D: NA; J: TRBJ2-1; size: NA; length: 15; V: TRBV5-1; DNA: TGCGCCAGCAGCTTGGACCCGACGGATTACAATGAGCAGTTCTTC; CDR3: CASSLDPTDYNEQFF
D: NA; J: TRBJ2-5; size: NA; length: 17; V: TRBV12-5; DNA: TGTGCTAGTGGTTTGGTATCCGGGTCCCCATTACAAGAGACCCAGTACTTC; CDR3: CASGLVSGSPLQETQYF
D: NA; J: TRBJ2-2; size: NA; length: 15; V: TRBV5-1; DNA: TGCGCCAGCAGTATTGGGACGGCGAACACCGGGGAGCTGTTTTTT; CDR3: CASSIGTANTGELFF
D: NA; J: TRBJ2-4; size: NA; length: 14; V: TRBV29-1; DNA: TGCAGCGTTGTACAGGCCGTAGCCAAAAACATTCAGTACTTC; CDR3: CSVVQAVAKNIQYF
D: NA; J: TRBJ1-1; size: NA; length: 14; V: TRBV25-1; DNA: TGTGCCAGCAGCCCCCAGGAGGGCTATACTGAAGCTTTCTTT; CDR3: CASSPQEGYTEAFF
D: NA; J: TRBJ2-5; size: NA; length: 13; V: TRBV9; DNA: TGTGCCAGCAGCGTCCGGGGAAGAGAGACCCAGTACTTC; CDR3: CASSVRGRETQYF
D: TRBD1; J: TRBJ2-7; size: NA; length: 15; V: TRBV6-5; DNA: TGTGCCAGCAGTTACTCCTCCGGACAGGGCCACGAGCAGTACTTC; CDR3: CASSYSSGQGHEQYF
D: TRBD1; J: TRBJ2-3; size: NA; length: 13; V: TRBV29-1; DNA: TGCAGCGTTCGGGGACAGCTCACAGATACGCAGTATTTT; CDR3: CSVRGQLTDTQYF
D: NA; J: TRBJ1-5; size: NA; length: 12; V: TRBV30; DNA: TGTGCGTTCAGACATAGCAATCAGCCCCAGCATTTT; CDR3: CAFRHSNQPQHF
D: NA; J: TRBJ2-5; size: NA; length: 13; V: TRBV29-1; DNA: TGCAGCGTTGCCCAAGGGGGACAAGAGACCCAGTACTTC; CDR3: CSVAQGGQETQYF
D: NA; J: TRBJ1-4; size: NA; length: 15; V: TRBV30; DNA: TGTGCCTGGAGTAAAAGACAGGACGACGGTGAAAAACTGTTTTTT; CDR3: CAWSKRQDDGEKLFF